The source of this TCR beta chain is a study of T cells in tumors after PD-1 blockade. On this clone itself: What it recognizes is unknown.

Generated by immunoSEQ multiplex PCR, the TCRdb table keeps only in-frame clones and is missing some. This sample yields some 48,000 clones, of which 75% to 85% are seen a single time; roughly a sixth belongs to the top ten. The study, taken as a whole, reports: Some novel exhausted tumor clones appeared in pre-treatment blood, suggesting peripheral recruitment.

CDR1 is KGHSH and CDR2 is LQKENI in the germline V gene. The CDR3 has 14 residues. Trimming took off 3 bases at V and 9 bases at J, with 12 bases between the two ends. V gene TRBV18 combines with J gene TRBJ1-6; D may be TRBD1 (6 bases). The input for sequencing was PBMCs, taken before anti-PD-1 treatment. The TCR sequence derives from a human donor with basal cell carcinoma. CDR3 sequence: CASSPPGHPSPLHF. CDR3 DNA sequence: TGTGCCAGCTCACCTCCGGGACATCCTTCACCCCTCCACTTT.